Only a few counts were recorded for the clone carrying this T cell receptor beta chain. Its antigen is not identified. Germline lookup yields CDR1 SGHTA and CDR2 FQGNSA. This CDR3 contains 16 residues. After removal of 2 bases from V and 7 bases from J, the junction contained 7 bases not matched to a gene. These data are taken from a study of beta chain features in type 1 diabetes. Study-wide findings and caveats: For Type 1 diabetes patients, all four CD4+ subsets carried TCRB CDR3s that were moderately but significantly shorter. Whatever favoring of shorter templates PCR might show would apply equally to patients and controls. Patients' naive, central memory and Treg TCRB repertoires seemed closer to one another than those of healthy donors.

Expressed TCRB transcripts were sequenced because the isolated RNA had all been reverse transcribed beforehand. The read count averaged about 3.3 million across naive, central memory and regulatory T cell samples. Only in-frame clones appear in the TCRdb table, and some are missing; sequencing was by immunoSEQ multiplex PCR. The table includes about 360,000 clones, roughly 12% detected once. Specimen: naive CD4+ T cells from blood. The J gene is TRBJ2-1, the V gene TRBV7-2; 11 bases align to TRBD2. The sequence was collected from a man between 18 and 35 years old in good health. CDR3 amino acids: CASSLMLAGGSNEQFF. The DNA for the CDR3 is TGTGCCAGCAGCTTAATGCTAGCGGGGGGATCAAATGAGCAGTTCTTC.